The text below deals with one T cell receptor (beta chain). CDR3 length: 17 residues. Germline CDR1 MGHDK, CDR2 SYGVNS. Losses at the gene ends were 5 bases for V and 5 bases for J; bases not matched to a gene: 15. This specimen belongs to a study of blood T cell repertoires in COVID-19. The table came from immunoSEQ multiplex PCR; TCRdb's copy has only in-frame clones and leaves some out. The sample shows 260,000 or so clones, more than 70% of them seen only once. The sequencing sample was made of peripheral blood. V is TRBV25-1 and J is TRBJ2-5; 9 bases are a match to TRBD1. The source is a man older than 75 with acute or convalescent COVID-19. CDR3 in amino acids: CASSPLGGQGLWETQYF. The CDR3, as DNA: TGTGCCAGCAGTCCCCTTGGGGGACAGGGTTTGTGGGAGACCCAGTACTTC.